These 5 T cell receptor beta chains share one sample of origin, sequenced in a study of T cells expressing NK-cell markers. From the 5' RACE reads, TCRdb lists one entry per CDR3 protein and no DNA. This sample contains 550,000 or so distinct CDR3 sequences. The sample consisted of blood T cells: a sorted CD56 or NKG2C T cell subset, CD4+ or CD8+ T cells, or bulk PBMC T cells (not recorded which). These receptor sequences come from a young man in good health.

The J gene is TRBJ1-5, the V gene TRBV20-1. From germline, CDR1 is DFQATT and CDR2 SNEGSKA (reference sequence). The CDR3 runs 12 residues. The chain's CDR3 is CSARDYNQPQHF.

The chain combines TRBV2 with TRBJ2-3; without DNA, the TCRdb call of TRBD2 cannot be checked. CDR1 is SNHLY and CDR2 is FYNNEI in the germline V gene. There are 14 residues in the CDR3. CDR3 in amino acids: CATRNPPSPDTQYF.

This chain links TRBV25-1 with TRBJ2-7; TCRdb names TRBD2, which stays unverified in the absence of DNA. This CDR3 is 14 amino acids long. In germline, CDR1 is MGHDK, CDR2 SYGVNS. Here the CDR3 reads CASRSTSGRNEQYF.

V usage is TRBV11-2 and J usage is TRBJ2-3; TCRdb gives TRBD2 as the D gene, but with no DNA this cannot be confirmed. Germline V gives CDR1 SGHAT, CDR2 FQNNGV. The CDR3 contains 17 residues. The CDR3: CASSLVRAPQGTDTQYF.

The chain employs TRBV16 and TRBJ2-1; the TCRdb D gene call, TRBD2, has no DNA to confirm it. CDR3 length: 20 amino acids. The germline V gene has CDR1 KGHSY and CDR2 FQNENV. The CDR3 region is CASNPHPGTEKTFSYNEQFF.